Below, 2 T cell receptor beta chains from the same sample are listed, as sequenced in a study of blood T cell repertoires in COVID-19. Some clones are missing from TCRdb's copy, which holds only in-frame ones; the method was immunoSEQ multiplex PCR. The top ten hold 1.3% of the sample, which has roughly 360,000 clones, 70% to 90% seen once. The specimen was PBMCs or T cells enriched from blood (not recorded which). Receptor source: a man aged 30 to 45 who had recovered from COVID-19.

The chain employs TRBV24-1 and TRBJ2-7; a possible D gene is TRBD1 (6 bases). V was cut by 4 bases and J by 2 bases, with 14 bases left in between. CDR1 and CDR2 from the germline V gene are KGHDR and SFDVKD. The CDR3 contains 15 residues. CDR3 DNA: TGTGCCACCAGTGACCACAGGGAAGTGCCCTACGAGCAGTACTTC. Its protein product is CATSDHREVPYEQYF.

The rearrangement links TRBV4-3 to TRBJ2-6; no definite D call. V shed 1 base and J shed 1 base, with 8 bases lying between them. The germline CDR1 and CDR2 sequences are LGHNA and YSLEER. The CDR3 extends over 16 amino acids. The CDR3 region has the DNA TGCGCCAGCAGCCAAGGGCAGGCTTCTGGGGCCAACGTCCTGACTTTC. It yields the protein CASSQGQASGANVLTF.